This T cell receptor beta chain was sequenced in a study of shared clonotypes between healthy human individuals. Looking at the study overall: Per donor, CD8 memory used one plate, CD8 naive used two, CD4 memory used three and CD4 naive used three.

Original handling: Owing to the provision of junction-only sequences devoid of quality scores by immunoSEQ, filtering differed. This table comes from immunoSEQ multiplex PCR, and its TCRdb copy is limited to in-frame clones, with some not included. V, J and clone size were drawn from that table, and D and trimming were deduced from the DNA. In the table there are roughly 650,000 clones, about 95% of which are singletons. Naive-designated CD8 cells lacked CD45RO, were positively enriched for CCR7, and omitted terminally differentiated effector memory CD45RA+ cells. The donor population consisted of healthy HIV-negative adults with no recent acute infections or vaccinations. The V end lost 7 bases, the J end lost 4 bases, and 14 bases lay between the germline ends. The CDR3 contains 13 residues. Germline CDR1 is SNHLY and CDR2 is FYNNEI.

This chain uses TRBV2 with TRBJ2-7; a possible D gene is TRBD1 (5 bases). The clonotype originates from a young woman in good health. Material: naive CD8+ T cells sorted from blood. Written as DNA, the CDR3 is TGTGCCAGCAACTGGGGCAGTCGTTACGAGCAGTACTTC. Its translation is CASNWGSRYEQYF.